Each of the 28 T cell receptor beta chains below was sequenced from the same sample in a study of regulatory T cells in long-lasting Graves disease (dated by TCRdb to about 2021). The library was obtained by multiplex PCR. Sequencer: Illumina HiSeq 4000. TCR beta libraries were built with iRepertoire HTBI primers and Arm-PCR amplification of CDR3 regions. Clones were called with MiXCR by TCRdb after fastp trimmed the public reads at Q25, and only in-frame beta chains were retained. When rows share a CDR3 protein, they turn into one entry using the most common DNA and genes. The sample yields 350,000 to 550,000 distinct CDR3 sequences; approximately 15% were counted once. Around a sixth of the sample is in the top ten clones. The time point tag for this specimen amounts to: newly diagnosed GD, antithyroid drugs for less than 3 months. For both TCR sequencing and RNA sequencing, RNA was extracted from PBMCs using TRIzol.

The same data also contributed to another study, on T cells in Graves' hyperthyroidism and ophthalmopathy.

Sequencing was performed on peripheral blood mononuclear cells (PBMCs), taken at new diagnosis, from a patient treated with antithyroid drugs. These TCRs come from a woman aged 45-59 years with Graves disease. Donor details come from another sample of the same person, matched by shared clones.

This clonotype has a handful of counts. This rearrangement joins TRBV15 to TRBJ2-7, with TRBD1 matching over 7 bases. The germline gives CDR1 LNHNV, CDR2 YYDKDF (reference sequence). The CDR3 extends over 18 amino acids. The V and J ends lost 1 base and 7 bases, in that order; junction bases with no gene match: 19. DNA for the CDR3: TGTGCCACCAGCAGAGGGTGGGCAGGGGGAGACTCCTACGTGGAGCAGTACTTC. The encoded protein is CATSRGWAGGDSYVEQYF.

This clonotype was recorded a few times. The chain has TRBV14 and TRBJ2-7; 7 bases are a match to TRBD1. Germline V lookup: CDR1 SGHDN, CDR2 FVKESK. J gave up 4 bases and V 0 bases, and 3 bases lay outside the gene matches. The length of the CDR3 is 14 residues. CDR3 amino acids: CASSQEDRRYEQYF. The CDR3 nucleotides read TGTGCCAGCAGCCAAGAGGACAGGCGATACGAGCAGTACTTC.

This clonotype has ten or more counts. The chain has TRBV7-6 and TRBJ2-5, with 10 bases identical to TRBD2. Trimming took 5 bases from V and 1 from J; bases not matched to a gene: 7. The CDR3 is 16 residues long. Germline CDR1 reads SGHVS; CDR2 reads FNYEAQ. The CDR3 loop reads CASSHGGLAVQETQYF. The CDR3 region has the DNA TGTGCCAGCAGCCACGGCGGACTAGCGGTCCAAGAGACCCAGTACTTC.

Comment on this clonotype: An end of the junction does not agree with germline; a read error may underlie this. This rearrangement joins TRBV3-1 to TRBJ2-3; 8 nucleotides match TRBD2. CDR1 is LGHDT, CDR2 YNNKEL, per germline (reference sequence). The CDR3 is 15 residues long. CDR3 coding DNA: TGTGCCAGCAGCCAACCGGGACTAGGCGGAGATACGCAGTGTTTT. Translation gives CASSQPGLGGDTQCF.

This clonotype has at least ten counts. The V gene is TRBV5-1, the J gene TRBJ2-2, with a tentative D call TRBD2 (6 bases). Looked up from germline, CDR1 is SGHRS and CDR2 is YFSETQ. This CDR3 region has 17 residues. V shed 1 base and J shed 2 bases, with 15 bases lying between them. The CDR3 is CASSLSGRQSNTGELFF. The DNA of the CDR3 is TGCGCCAGCAGCTTGTCCGGGAGACAGTCCAACACCGGGGAGCTGTTTTTT. Looking up the rest from reference TRBV5-1 and TRBJ2-2 gives the full variable domain: KAGVTQTPRYLIKTRGQQVTLSCSPISGHRSVSWYQQTPGQGLQFLFEYFSETQRNKGNFPGRFSGRQFSNSRSEMNVSTLELGDSALYLCASSLSGRQSNTGELFFGEGSRLTVL.

This clonotype was seen repeatedly, ten times or more. The chain joins TRBV6-5 to TRBJ2-5; D perhaps matches TRBD2 (5 bases). With 4 bases removed from V and 2 bases from J, the gap between germline ends came to 14 bases. The length of the CDR3 is 15 residues. Germline values: CDR1 MNHEY, CDR2 SVGAGI. The CDR3 sequence is CASSSLGPPQETQYF. CDR3 DNA sequence: TGTGCCAGCAGTTCACTAGGGCCGCCTCAAGAGACCCAGTACTTC.

The gene calls are TRBV4-1 and TRBJ2-5, with D possibly matching TRBD2 (6 bases). Trimming removed 1 base from V and 10 bases from J, with 13 bases in between. CDR3 length equals 13 residues. The V gene's germline CDR1 is MGHRA and CDR2 YSYEKL. The CDR3 loop is CASSQGRWDFQYF. The CDR3 nucleotides read TGCGCCAGCAGCCAAGGCCGATGGGACTTCCAGTACTTC.

With regard to this clonotype: The junction departs from the called germline gene at one end, perhaps through a read error. The CDR3 here is CASSQGILGETQCF. The CDR3 DNA reads TGTGCCAGCTCACAAGGGATTCTAGGGGAGACCCAGTGCTTC. This chain connects TRBV18 to TRBJ2-5; D tentatively reads TRBD1 or TRBD2 (5 bases each). The germline gives CDR1 KGHSH, CDR2 LQKENI. This CDR3 contains 14 residues.

This clonotype has a handful of counts. The V and J genes are TRBV5-5 and TRBJ1-5; D remains ambiguous. The CDR3 is 16 amino acids. From germline, CDR1 is SGHKS and CDR2 YYEKEE (reference sequence). V shed 4 bases and J shed 0 bases, with 14 bases lying between them. CDR3 DNA sequence: TGTGCCAGCAGCACCGGGAGTACCGATAGCAATCAGCCCCAGCATTTT. It codes for CASSTGSTDSNQPQHF.

This clonotype was counted only a few times. This chain uses TRBV4-1 with TRBJ2-7; D ambiguous. The CDR3 contains 14 residues. Germline CDR1 is MGHRA and CDR2 is YSYEKL. Between the trimmed V and J ends, which lost 4 bases and 2 bases, there was a span of 12 bases. CDR3 coding DNA: TGCGCCAGCAGCCTCGTTGGGCGAACCTACGAGCAGTACTTC. Amino acid sequence: CASSLVGRTYEQYF.

The sample holds many counts of this clonotype. The chain has TRBV7-2 and TRBJ1-1, with D possibly matching TRBD1 (5 bases). Germline loops: CDR1 SGHTA, CDR2 FQGNSA. This CDR3 is 15 amino acids long. The V and J ends lost 5 bases and 1 base respectively, with 14 bases between them. This CDR3 is CASSPNGAGNTEAFF. The CDR3 coding sequence is TGTGCCAGCAGCCCAAATGGGGCGGGGAACACTGAAGCTTTCTTT. Full variable domain (outside the CDR3, taken from reference TRBV7-2 and TRBJ1-1): GAGVSQSPSNKVTEKGKDVELRCDPISGHTALYWYRQSLGQGLEFLIYFQGNSAPDKSGLPSDRFSAERTGGSVSTLTIQRTQQEDSAVYLCASSPNGAGNTEAFFGQGTRLTVV.

V gene TRBV18 combines with J gene TRBJ2-5; TRBD2 is a possible D gene (7 bases). V lost 0 bases to trimming and J lost 1 base, with 24 bases between them. The germline V gene encodes CDR1 KGHSH and CDR2 LQKENI. The CDR3 consists of 20 residues. The CDR3 region has the DNA TGTGCCAGCTCACCACCGCAGTGGGGGCGAATCGGCGGGGGCCAAGAGACCCAGTACTTC. It yields the protein CASSPPQWGRIGGGQETQYF.

This clonotype was observed a few times. J is TRBJ2-4 and V is TRBV13, with a possible D match to TRBD1 (6 bases). The CDR3 is 15 amino acids. V was clipped by 5 bases and J by 0 bases, with 11 bases between them. The germline V gene encodes CDR1 PRHDT and CDR2 FYEKMQ (reference sequence). CDR3 coding DNA: TGTGCCAGCAGCCATGGACAGTTAGCCAAAAACATTCAGTACTTC. Its protein product is CASSHGQLAKNIQYF.

In this sample, this clonotype turned up many times. V gene TRBV18 combines with J gene TRBJ2-7, with D uncertain. This CDR3 contains 14 residues. V was pared by 1 base and J by 2 bases, with 9 bases between. The germline V gene encodes CDR1 KGHSH and CDR2 LQKENI. CDR3 sequence reads: CASSPREDTYEQYF. CDR3 coding DNA: TGTGCCAGCTCACCACGGGAAGATACCTACGAGCAGTACTTC.

This clonotype was observed a few times. The chain is built from TRBV13 and TRBJ2-7; the D gene is possibly TRBD2 (6 bases). The V gene's germline CDR1 is PRHDT and CDR2 FYEKMQ (reference sequence). Trimming pared 5 bases from V and 9 bases from J, leaving 23 bases between. There are 15 residues in the CDR3. The CDR3 DNA is TGTGCCAGCAGCCCCGTTGGGGAGGACCTCCGTAGGCAGTACTTC. As protein: CASSPVGEDLRRQYF.

The chain recombines TRBV6-1 with TRBJ2-1; 10 bases map to TRBD1. With 6 bases clipped from V and 9 bases from J, the junction kept 8 bases outside the gene matches. Germline V gene data show CDR1 as MNHNS and CDR2 as SASEGT. The CDR3 runs to 14 residues. CDR3 DNA sequence: TGTGCCAGCAGACCGGGACAGGGGTATTCTGAGCAGTTCTTC. As protein: CASRPGQGYSEQFF.

There are many counts of this clonotype. The chain links TRBV5-1 to TRBJ1-2, with 12 bases that match TRBD1. The CDR3 covers 15 residues. CDR1 is SGHRS and CDR2 is YFSETQ in the germline V gene. V dropped 3 bases and J dropped 8; count of bases not matched to a gene: 8. DNA of the CDR3: TGCGCCAGCAGCTCGGACGCCGGGACAGGGGGCGGCTACACCTTC. Protein product: CASSSDAGTGGGYTF.

This CDR3 reads CASTRDSSSGELFF. The CDR3 coding sequence is TGCGCCAGCACCCGGGACAGCTCGTCCGGGGAGCTGTTTTTT. The chain has TRBV5-1 and TRBJ2-2; 7 nucleotides agree with TRBD1. V was pared by 6 bases and J by 6 bases, with 8 bases of the junction left unmatched. CDR3 length: 14 amino acids. The germline CDR1 and CDR2 sequences are SGHRS and YFSETQ.

This clonotype occurred many times. The gene calls are TRBV5-1 and TRBJ2-7; 7 bases agree with TRBD2. CDR1 is SGHRS and CDR2 is YFSETQ in the germline V gene. This CDR3 spans 13 amino acids. Unmatched junction bases numbered 9, after V lost 3 bases and J lost 9 bases. The CDR3 loop reads CASSSELARGQYF. For the CDR3, the DNA is TGCGCCAGCAGCTCTGAACTAGCGAGAGGGCAGTACTTC.

This clonotype was seen only a few times. The V call is TRBV5-1, the J call TRBJ1-3; 8 nucleotides align to TRBD1. Germline CDR1 is SGHRS and CDR2 is YFSETQ. The CDR3 loop spans 18 amino acids. Losses at the gene ends were 0 bases for V and 0 bases for J; bases not matched to a gene: 8. The CDR3 region is CASSLDRQGLSSGNTIYF. In DNA, the CDR3 is TGCGCCAGCAGCTTGGATCGACAGGGGCTCAGCTCTGGAAACACCATATATTTT.

The chain carries TRBV19 and TRBJ1-4; 10 nucleotides align to TRBD1. The ends lost 5 bases at V and 6 bases at J; junction bases unmatched: 6. Germline V gene sequence: CDR1 LNHDA, CDR2 SQIVND (reference sequence). This CDR3 contains 15 residues. CDR3 amino acids: CASSPTGGVYEKLFF. The DNA for the CDR3 is TGTGCCAGTAGTCCGACAGGGGGCGTATATGAAAAACTGTTTTTT.

With regard to this clonotype: A much bigger clone sits one base away, suggesting this may be a read error. CDR3 sequence: CTSSQDGSQPQHF. CDR3 bases: TGTACCAGCAGCCAAGATGGATCTCAGCCCCAGCATTTT. The chain combines TRBV3-1 with TRBJ1-5, with D unclear. Germline V gene sequence: CDR1 LGHDT, CDR2 YNNKEL (reference sequence). The CDR3 sequence is 13 residues long.

Points on this clonotype: Because the CDR3 is missing its conserved closing phenylalanine or tryptophan, this is likely a read error. The rearrangement uses TRBV7-3 and TRBJ1-5; D is possibly TRBD1 (5 bases). The CDR3 sequence is 16 residues long. Per the germline V gene, CDR1 is SGHTA and CDR2 is FQGTGA. Trimming shortened V by 5 bases and J by 6 bases, and 20 bases separated the two germline ends. CDR3 loop: CASSNDPRREGQPQHS. Written as DNA, the CDR3 is TGTGCCAGCAGCAACGATCCCCGCAGGGAGGGTCAGCCCCAGCATTCT.

This clonotype was seen repeatedly, ten times or more. The rearrangement joins TRBV6-5 to TRBJ2-7; a weak D match, TRBD2 (7 bases). This CDR3 has 17 amino acids. Germline CDR1 MNHEY, CDR2 SVGAGI. V was trimmed by 2 bases and J by 0 bases, leaving 17 bases between them. CDR3 region: CASSYVSGGLSSYEQYF. DNA of the CDR3: TGTGCCAGCAGTTACGTCTCCGGGGGGCTATCCTCCTACGAGCAGTACTTC.

This clonotype was seen once. A read error may explain this, as a much larger clone is one base away. The chain couples TRBV6-2 or TRBV6-3 to TRBJ2-1, with unresolved D. CDR1 is MNHEY, CDR2 SVGEGT, per germline. V was clipped by 8 bases and J by 4 bases, with 15 bases between them. There are 14 residues in the CDR3. The CDR3 loop reads CASAEPTDYNEQFF. The CDR3 bases are TGTGCCAGCGCAGAGCCGACTGATTACAATGAGCAGTTCTTC.

This clonotype was found many times. This rearrangement joins TRBV12-3 or TRBV12-4 to TRBJ2-3; D is perhaps TRBD2 (5 bases). V was clipped by 7 bases and J by 2 bases, with 13 bases between them. The CDR3 runs 14 residues. The CDR3 nucleotides are TGTGCCAGCAACGGAGGCCCAAACACAGATACGCAGTATTTT. Translated: CASNGGPNTDTQYF.

This chain uses TRBV28 with TRBJ2-3, with 10 bases aligning to TRBD1. V lost 5 bases to trimming and J lost 2 bases; unmatched junction nucleotides: 10. CDR3 length: 17 residues. CDR1 is MDHEN, CDR2 SYDVKM, per germline. CDR3 DNA: TGTGCCAGCAGTCCCTTCTGGACAGGGGGAATCACAGATACGCAGTATTTT. This encodes CASSPFWTGGITDTQYF.

This clonotype was seen repeatedly, ten times or more. The chain carries TRBV28 and TRBJ2-1; 9 nucleotides match TRBD2. With 3 bases clipped from V and 0 bases from J, the junction kept 6 bases outside the gene matches. The CDR3 spans 17 residues. Germline V CDR1 and CDR2: MDHEN, SYDVKM. CDR3: CASSFPASGDSYNEQFF. DNA of the CDR3: TGTGCCAGCAGTTTCCCGGCTAGCGGGGACTCCTACAATGAGCAGTTCTTC.